The rows below give T cell receptor beta chains drawn from one sample of a study of cytomegalovirus exposure and HLA in healthy donors. Produced via immunoSEQ multiplex PCR; TCRdb's table is partial and in-frame only. This sample lists some 31,000 clones; its ten largest clones have 3% to 4%. Sequenced: PBMCs. These receptors came from a woman aged 40 to 50 in good health and CMV-seropositive. The CDR3 runs from the conserved cysteine through the conserved F or W. A D gene is named only where the DNA matches it firmly.

d_call | j_call | v_call | cdr3_aa | cdr3_nt
- | TRBJ2-7 | TRBV9 | CASSVEWGDTYEQYF | TGTGCCAGCAGCGTAGAATGGGGAGACACCTACGAGCAGTACTTC
TRBD2 | TRBJ2-5 | TRBV5-4 | CASSPSGFQETQYF | TGTGCCAGCAGCCCTAGCGGGTTCCAAGAGACCCAGTACTTC
- | TRBJ1-2 | TRBV7-3 | CASSSSGEGGYTF | TGTGCCAGCAGCTCCTCGGGGGAGGGCGGCTACACCTTC
- | TRBJ1-1 | TRBV7-2 | CASSLGRGSNTEAFF | TGTGCCAGCAGCCTGGGGCGGGGATCCAACACTGAAGCTTTCTTT
- | TRBJ2-2 | TRBV4-2 | CASLLALNTGELFF | TGTGCCAGTTTGCTAGCCCTGAACACCGGGGAGCTGTTTTTT
TRBD2 | TRBJ2-3 | TRBV9 | CASSGLSGSHTQYF | TGTGCCAGCAGCGGCCTAAGCGGGAGCCATACGCAGTATTTT
- | TRBJ1-1 | TRBV6-1 | CASSESPLTEAFF | TGTGCCAGCAGTGAATCCCCCCTCACTGAAGCTTTCTTT
- | TRBJ1-5 | TRBV2 | CASSGGYNQPQHF | TGTGCCAGCTCCGGCGGATACAATCAGCCCCAGCATTTT
TRBD2 | TRBJ2-7 | TRBV27 | CASSYAAGGFYEQYF | TGTGCCAGCAGTTATGCCGCGGGAGGGTTCTACGAGCAGTACTTC
- | TRBJ2-7 | TRBV27 | CASSLSARSEQYF | TGTGCCAGCAGTTTATCAGCTAGGTCCGAGCAGTACTTC
- | TRBJ2-3 | TRBV2 | CASRRLKQGRGSDTQYF | TGTGCCAGCAGAAGACTTAAACAGGGGCGGGGATCAGATACGCAGTATTTT
TRBD1 | TRBJ2-3 | TRBV7-2 | CASSKSGTASWGTDTQYF | TGTGCCAGCAGTAAATCAGGGACAGCCTCCTGGGGCACAGATACGCAGTATTTT
TRBD1 | TRBJ1-1 | TRBV19 | CASTLDRGAEAFF | TGTGCCAGTACCTTGGACAGGGGCGCTGAAGCTTTCTTT
- | TRBJ1-5 | TRBV27 | CASSLLGGDNQPQHF | TGTGCCAGCAGTTTATTGGGGGGGGACAATCAGCCCCAGCATTTT
- | TRBJ2-7 | TRBV4-3 | CASSQDVGIYEQYF | TGCGCCAGCAGCCAAGATGTGGGCATTTACGAGCAGTACTTC
- | TRBJ2-7 | TRBV5-1 | CASSFSGGDGYEQYF | TGCGCCAGCAGCTTCTCCGGAGGGGACGGGTACGAGCAGTACTTC
- | TRBJ2-7 | TRBV30 | CAWGMEDSYEQYF | TGTGCCTGGGGAATGGAGGACTCCTACGAGCAGTACTTC
- | TRBJ2-1 | TRBV4-2 | CASSQNLAPLGNEQFF | TGTGCCAGCAGCCAGAACCTAGCTCCGTTAGGGAATGAGCAGTTCTTC